This entry describes one T cell receptor beta chain. Sequencing used immunoSEQ multiplex PCR; TCRdb keeps in-frame clones, though not all of them. The data contain about 180,000 clones, about 85% of them singletons. The source of the sample is a study of blood T cell repertoires in COVID-19. Study-level background: COVID-19 samples from acute and convalescent phases originated in the United States, Italy and Spain. PBMCs, B-cell-depleted T cells, or T cells provided the cDNA or gDNA that made up the material.

The CDR3 sequence is 12 residues long. Per the germline V gene, CDR1 is SGDLS and CDR2 is YYNGEE. V lost 3 bases to trimming and J lost 8 bases, with 9 bases between them. The receptor comes from a woman aged 25 to 39 with active or convalescent COVID-19. This chain joins TRBV9 and TRBJ2-4; the D is unclear. The material sequenced was peripheral blood. This chain's CDR3 is CASSAPGDIQYF. The CDR3 coding sequence is TGTGCCAGCAGCGCCCCCGGAGACATTCAGTACTTC.